Listed below are T cell receptor beta chains from one sample, sequenced in a study of T cells after yellow fever vaccination. MiXCR, run by TCRdb on the 5' RACE reads, gives a single entry per CDR3 protein. There are about 340,000 distinct CDR3 sequences in the sample; 12% occur only once, and roughly 3.1% lies in the top ten. The sample here was CD4+ T cells sorted from PBMCs, taken 15 days after the yellow fever booster vaccination. These receptors all stem from a man aged 18 to 29 who received the YFV17D yellow fever vaccine. Both conserved end residues are part of each CDR3. A D gene is named only where the DNA matches it firmly. Not every row has a clone size; where given, it reads once, few, many or a size class.

j_call: TRBJ2-5; d_call: TRBD1; clone_size: few; v_call: TRBV7-9; cdr3_nt: TGTGCCAGCAGCCCCGGGACAGGGGAATTCGAGACCCAGTACTTC; cdr3_aa: CASSPGTGEFETQYF
j_call: TRBJ2-7; d_call: .; clone_size: few; v_call: TRBV6-5; cdr3_nt: TGTGCCAGCAGTTACCCTGACAGCCATGGCTACGAGCAGTACTTC; cdr3_aa: CASSYPDSHGYEQYF
j_call: TRBJ1-6; d_call: .; clone_size: .; v_call: TRBV9; cdr3_nt: TGTGCCAGCAGAGAATCCTATAATTCACCCCTCCACTTT; cdr3_aa: CASRESYNSPLHF
j_call: TRBJ2-5; d_call: .; clone_size: few; v_call: TRBV7-6; cdr3_nt: TGTGCCAGCAGCTTAGCGTTTCAGACCCAAGAGACCCAGTACTTC; cdr3_aa: CASSLAFQTQETQYF
j_call: TRBJ1-1; d_call: TRBD1; clone_size: few; v_call: TRBV20-1; cdr3_nt: TGCAGTGCTAGAGATCCCCACAGGGGTTTGCACACTGAAGCTTTCTTT; cdr3_aa: CSARDPHRGLHTEAFF
j_call: TRBJ2-1; d_call: TRBD1; clone_size: .; v_call: TRBV12-3/TRBV12-4; cdr3_nt: TGTGCCAGCACCTCCCGCCGGGACAGGGAGCAGTTCTTC; cdr3_aa: CASTSRRDREQFF
j_call: TRBJ1-5; d_call: .; clone_size: .; v_call: TRBV20-1; cdr3_nt: TGCAGTGCTAGGGAGGGAACTCGGCCCCAGCATTTT; cdr3_aa: CSAREGTRPQHF
j_call: TRBJ2-3; d_call: .; clone_size: few; v_call: TRBV5-1; cdr3_nt: TGCGCCAGCAGCTTGTTGCAGGGAACAGATACGCAGTATTTT; cdr3_aa: CASSLLQGTDTQYF
j_call: TRBJ2-2; d_call: .; clone_size: few; v_call: TRBV10-1; cdr3_nt: TGCGCCAGCGGGACCGAGAACACCGGGGAGCTGTTTTTT; cdr3_aa: CASGTENTGELFF
j_call: TRBJ2-1; d_call: .; clone_size: .; v_call: TRBV20-1; cdr3_nt: TGCAGTGCTAGCCGGCACAACCCCAGGGACAATGAGCAGTTCTTC; cdr3_aa: CSASRHNPRDNEQFF
j_call: TRBJ2-1; d_call: .; clone_size: few; v_call: TRBV4-1; cdr3_nt: TGCGCCAGCAGCCAAGGGTTACTGGGGAATGAGCAGTTCTTC; cdr3_aa: CASSQGLLGNEQFF
j_call: TRBJ2-3; d_call: TRBD1; clone_size: few; v_call: TRBV15; cdr3_nt: TGTGCCACCAGCAGAAGACAGGGAACAGATACGCAGTATTTT; cdr3_aa: CATSRRQGTDTQYF
j_call: TRBJ2-3; d_call: TRBD1; clone_size: .; v_call: TRBV20-1; cdr3_nt: TGCAGCGGGACAGGAAGGGCAGATACGCAGTATTTT; cdr3_aa: CSGTGRADTQYF
j_call: TRBJ2-5; d_call: .; clone_size: .; v_call: TRBV19; cdr3_nt: TGTGCCAGTAGTCCCCAGCAGTGGGTTCAGGAGACCCAGTACTTC; cdr3_aa: CASSPQQWVQETQYF